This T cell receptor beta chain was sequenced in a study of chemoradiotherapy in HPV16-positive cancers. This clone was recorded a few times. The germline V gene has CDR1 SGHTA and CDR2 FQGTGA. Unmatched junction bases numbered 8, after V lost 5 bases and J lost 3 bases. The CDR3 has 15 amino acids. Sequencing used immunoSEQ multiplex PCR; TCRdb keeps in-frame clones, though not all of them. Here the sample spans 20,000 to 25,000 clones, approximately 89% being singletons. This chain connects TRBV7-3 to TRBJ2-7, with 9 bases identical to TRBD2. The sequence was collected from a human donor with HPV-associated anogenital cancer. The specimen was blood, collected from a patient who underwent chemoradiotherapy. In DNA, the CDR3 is TGTGCCAGCAGCCCCCGTAGCGGGGGTAGCTACGAGCAGTACTTC. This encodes CASSPRSGGSYEQYF.